This T cell receptor beta chain was captured in a study of shared clonotypes between healthy human individuals. About the study: Donors, aged 18 to 49, were a couple of women and three men.

Comment on this clone: The antigen is not known.

There are 16 residues in the CDR3. Germline V gene data show CDR1 as MGHRA and CDR2 as YSYEKL. Germline trimming cut 1 base from V and 4 bases from J; bases unmatched to any gene: 5. Whole-study results and caveats: Compared with clonotypes that all four donors shared, non-shared clonotypes had lower generation probabilities.

Every subset's genomic DNA went evenly onto several immunoSEQ plates. The data were produced by immunoSEQ multiplex PCR, yet TCRdb's version contains in-frame clones alone and is incomplete. Here the sample spans approximately 2,300,000 clones, under 95% being singletons. The clonotype originates from a man aged 18 to 30 in good health. Some clones in this sample may be carry-over from other donors' samples. The sequenced sample consisted of naive CD4+ T cells from PBMCs. Subset noted: CD45RA+ positively selected. The chain recombines TRBV4-1 with TRBJ2-2, with TRBD2 matching over 8 bases. The CDR3 is CASSQGGGRTTGELFF. For the CDR3, the DNA is TGCGCCAGCAGCCAAGGTGGCGGGAGGACCACCGGGGAGCTGTTTTTT.